One and the same sample provided the 8 T cell receptor beta chains below, sequenced in a study of blood T cell repertoires in COVID-19. The protocol was immunoSEQ multiplex PCR, while the TCRdb copy is restricted to in-frame clones and leaves out a portion. The sample contains around 60,000 clones, almost 85% of which appear only once. The source material was peripheral blood. These receptors all stem from a man in his sixties with COVID-19, enrolled during active disease.

This chain's CDR3 is CASSAPGGPNYGYTF. The CDR3 bases are TGTGCCAGCAGTGCCCCCGGGGGGCCAAACTATGGCTACACCTTC. V usage is TRBV28 and J usage is TRBJ1-2, with a tentative D call TRBD1 (6 bases). Trimming shortened V by 5 bases and J by 2 bases, and 15 bases separated the two germline ends. The CDR3 is made up of 15 amino acids. The germline gives CDR1 MDHEN, CDR2 SYDVKM.

The CDR3 nucleotides read TGTGCCTGGAGTGTACAGGGGGCCGAGACCCAGTACTTC. This gives the protein CAWSVQGAETQYF. The chain links TRBV30 to TRBJ2-5, with 9 bases fitting TRBD1. CDR1 is GTSNPN, CDR2 SVGIG, per germline (reference sequence). V dropped 0 bases and J dropped 5; count of bases not matched to a gene: 1. The CDR3 is 13 amino acids.

A single count supports this clone. The chain couples TRBV9 to TRBJ1-2, with 8 nucleotides matching TRBD1. J was trimmed by 2 bases and V by 4 bases; bases with no gene match: 7. Germline CDR1 reads SGDLS; CDR2 reads YYNGEE. This CDR3 is 15 amino acids long. In DNA form, the CDR3 reads TGTGCCAGCAGCCCCTGGACAGGGACCAACTATGGCTACACCTTC. Protein: CASSPWTGTNYGYTF.

The chain uses TRBV5-4 and TRBJ2-2; 12 nucleotides agree with TRBD2. J gave up 3 bases and V 4 bases, and 4 bases lay outside the gene matches. Germline V gene sequence: CDR1 SGHNT, CDR2 YYREEE (reference sequence). CDR3 length: 16 amino acids. Written as DNA, the CDR3 is TGTGCCAGCAGCCCGGGACTAGCGGGTTACACCGGGGAGCTGTTTTTT. It yields the protein CASSPGLAGYTGELFF. The full variable domain, its missing parts supplied by reference TRBV5-4 and TRBJ2-2, is ETGVTQSPTHLIKTRGQQVTLRCSSQSGHNTVSWYQQALGQGPQFIFQYYREEENGRGNFPPRFSGLQFPNYSSELNVNALELDDSALYLCASSPGLAGYTGELFFGEGSRLTVL.

This sequence joins TRBV19 and TRBJ1-1, with TRBD1 identical over 7 bases. Trimming cost V 3 bases and J 6 bases; bases outside gene matches: 16. The CDR3 sequence is 17 residues long. Germline V CDR1 and CDR2: LNHDA, SQIVND (reference sequence). In DNA form, the CDR3 reads TGTGCCAGTAGTATTCCCCTTGCGACAGGGCTGGTCGCTGAAGCTTTCTTT. It yields the protein CASSIPLATGLVAEAFF.

The chain is built from TRBV7-9 and TRBJ2-5, with 8 bases fitting TRBD1. The CDR3 has 15 residues. V gave up 6 bases and J gave up 7 bases; unmatched junction bases: 13. The germline V gene encodes CDR1 SEHNR and CDR2 FQNEAQ (reference sequence). The CDR3 loop reads CASRSRTGFSVTQYF. CDR3 DNA: TGTGCCAGCAGAAGTCGGACAGGGTTTAGTGTGACCCAGTACTTC.

This chain connects TRBV3-1 (or the pseudogene TRBV3-2) to TRBJ2-5; 13 positions match TRBD2. Per the germline V gene, CDR1 is LGHDT and CDR2 is YNNKEL (reference sequence). The CDR3 totals 17 residues. V lost 4 bases and J lost 0; bases outside the gene matches: 5. The CDR3: CASSLRLAGGHQETQYF. The DNA of the CDR3 is TGTGCCAGCAGCCTCCGACTAGCGGGGGGCCACCAAGAGACCCAGTACTTC.

Note on this clone: The junction and the germline gene differ at one end; a read error may be behind it. The V gene is TRBV18, the J gene TRBJ1-5; D call uncertain. This CDR3 comprises 17 residues. The germline V gene has CDR1 KGHSH and CDR2 LQKENI. The CDR3 bases are TGTGCCAGCTCCCCACCACCAGGAGCCACTAGGAATCAGCCCCAGCATTTT. This encodes CASSPPPGATRNQPQHF.